The source of this TCR beta chain is a study of control samples from healthy donors and cancer patients. The V gene's germline CDR1 is MNHNS and CDR2 SASEGT. The length of the CDR3 is 14 residues. The V and J ends lost 3 bases and 4 bases respectively, with 9 bases between them. Method: immunoSEQ multiplex PCR; TCRdb's copy keeps in-frame clones and lacks some. In the table there are about 96,000 clones, 90% to 95% of which are singletons. The V and J genes are TRBV6-1 and TRBJ1-4; D is perhaps TRBD1 (5 bases). The sample comprised blood. The receptor was derived from a man aged 18 to 29 in good health. The chain's CDR3 is CASSEGTGNEKLFF. CDR3 coding DNA: TGTGCCAGCAGTGAGGGGACGGGTAATGAAAAACTGTTTTTT.